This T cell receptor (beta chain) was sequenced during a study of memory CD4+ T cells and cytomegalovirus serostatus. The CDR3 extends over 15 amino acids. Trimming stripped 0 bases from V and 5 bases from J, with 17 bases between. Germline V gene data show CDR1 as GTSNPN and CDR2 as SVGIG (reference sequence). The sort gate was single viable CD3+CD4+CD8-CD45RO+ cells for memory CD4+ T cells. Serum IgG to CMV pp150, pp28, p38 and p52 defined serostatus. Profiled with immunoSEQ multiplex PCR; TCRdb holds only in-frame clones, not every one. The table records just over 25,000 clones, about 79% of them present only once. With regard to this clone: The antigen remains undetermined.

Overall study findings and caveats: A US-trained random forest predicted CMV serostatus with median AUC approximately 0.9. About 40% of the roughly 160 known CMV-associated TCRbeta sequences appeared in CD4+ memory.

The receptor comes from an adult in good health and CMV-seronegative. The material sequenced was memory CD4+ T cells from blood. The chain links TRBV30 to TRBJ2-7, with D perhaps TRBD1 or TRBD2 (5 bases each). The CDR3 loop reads CAWSVSGALSDEQYF. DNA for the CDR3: TGTGCCTGGAGTGTTTCCGGGGCCCTATCTGACGAGCAGTACTTC.